This is a list of T cell receptor beta chains from one sample in a study of CD8+ T cells in alopecia areata. Clones were read by immunoSEQ multiplex PCR, and TCRdb kept only the in-frame ones, dropping some. Of about 280,000 clones listed, 55% to 75% are singletons. The sequenced sample was CD4+ T cells sorted from blood, obtained at week 24, from a patient treated with tofacitinib. Receptors originate from a human donor with alopecia areata. Each CDR3 is given with its conserved first and last residue. The order of the fields is CDR3 length, V gene, J gene, CDR3 protein.

15	TRBV5-4	TRBJ2-7	CASSLTDTGGDEQYF
17	TRBV4-1	TRBJ1-1	CASSQTPWGSLYTEAFF
14	TRBV7-2	TRBJ1-2	CASSPGGSQYGYTF
16	TRBV30	TRBJ1-2	CAWSVGFLGSGHGYTF
16	TRBV4-1	TRBJ2-7	CASSQEGLAGFYEQYF
11	TRBV29-1	TRBJ1-4	CSVKVDEKLFF
16	TRBV5-1	TRBJ1-1	CASSLDHRGRSTEAFF
16	TRBV30	TRBJ1-2	CACKRTGVQVLRGYTF
14	TRBV15	TRBJ2-1	CATSRDTKTNEQFF
16	TRBV7-8	TRBJ2-3	CASSGGGARGTDTQYF
15	TRBV7-6	TRBJ1-4	CASSSGQGAYEKLFF
13	TRBV27	TRBJ2-3	CASSYSITDTQYF
15	TRBV29-1	TRBJ2-1	CSALSPGGRSHEQFF
14	TRBV7-8	TRBJ2-2	CASSPQGYTGELFF
13	TRBV4-2	TRBJ1-1	CASSQDHRAEAFF
13	TRBV5-1	TRBJ1-2	CASSLQSTYGYTF
16	TRBV7-2	TRBJ1-2	CASSLDGRGLYYGYTF
13	TRBV30	TRBJ1-1	CAWSPTANTEAFF
16	TRBV7-2	TRBJ2-7	CASSLAWRQGAYEQYF
13	TRBV30	TRBJ2-1	CAWSPGRWGEQFF
13	TRBV18	TRBJ1-1	CASSPKQGTEAFF
18	TRBV5-1	TRBJ2-7	CASSLGVEGTASLYEQYF
14	TRBV29-1	TRBJ1-1	CSAARTVMNTEAFF
12	TRBV29-1	TRBJ2-5	CSVAVGGETQYF
14	TRBV19	TRBJ1-5	CASNWQGSNQPQHF
15	TRBV6-6	TRBJ2-7	CASREPTGQTYEQYF
13	TRBV2	TRBJ2-7	CASSERPPYEQYF
11	TRBV29-1	TRBJ1-1	CSGIEATEAFF
18	TRBV7-8	TRBJ2-2	CASSLRTGGLLATGELFF
14	TRBV6-1	TRBJ1-1	CASPTGGLNTEAFF
13	TRBV7-2	TRBJ2-5	CASTPLAGETQYF
10	TRBV2	TRBJ2-5	CASSQETQYF
16	TRBV4-1	TRBJ1-3	CASSQVVADSGNTIYF
12	TRBV18	TRBJ2-3	CASSPRKDTQYF
15	TRBV2	TRBJ1-5	CASSRDQGWNQPQHF
15	TRBV5-1	TRBJ2-5	CASSTQGPGRETQYF
18	TRBV7-9	TRBJ1-1	CASSPNLRGPALLTEAFF
14	TRBV27	TRBJ1-2	CASRKGQGASGYTF
15	TRBV6-1	TRBJ1-6	CASMGTRIGNSPLHF
11	TRBV30	TRBJ2-1	CAWSVQNEQFF
14	TRBV30	TRBJ1-5	CAWGQAGSNQPQHF
16	TRBV15	TRBJ1-2	CATSREQTGTGKGYTF
16	TRBV7-7	TRBJ2-5	CASSPGTGGVSETQYF
13	TRBV30	TRBJ1-5	CAWSGGRNQPQHF
13	TRBV6-1	TRBJ1-1	CASRGVLGTEAFF
14	TRBV27	TRBJ1-4	CASSAGTFRGKLFF
15	TRBV2	TRBJ1-6	CASSPTDSDNSPLHF
14	TRBV28	TRBJ1-5	CASRLGLANQPQHF
15	TRBV5-1	TRBJ2-7	CASSYGRMDYYEQYF
13	TRBV5-1	TRBJ2-7	CASSFRQGPEQYF
12	TRBV7-2	TRBJ2-3	CASSFQGATQYF
13	TRBV29-1	TRBJ1-2	CSVWGQENYGYTF
15	TRBV30	TRBJ1-6	CASKRDSTYNSPLHF